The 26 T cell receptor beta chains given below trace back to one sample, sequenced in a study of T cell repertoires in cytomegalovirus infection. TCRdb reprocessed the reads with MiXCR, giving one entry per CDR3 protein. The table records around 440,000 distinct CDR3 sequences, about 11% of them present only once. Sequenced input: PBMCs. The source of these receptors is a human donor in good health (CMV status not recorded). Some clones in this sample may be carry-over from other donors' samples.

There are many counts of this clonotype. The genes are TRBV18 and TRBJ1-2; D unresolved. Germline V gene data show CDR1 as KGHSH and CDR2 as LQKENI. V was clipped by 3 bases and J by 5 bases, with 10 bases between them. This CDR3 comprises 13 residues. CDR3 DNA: TGTGCCAGCTCACCCGAGAGCCGTTATGGCTACACCTTC. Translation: CASSPESRYGYTF.

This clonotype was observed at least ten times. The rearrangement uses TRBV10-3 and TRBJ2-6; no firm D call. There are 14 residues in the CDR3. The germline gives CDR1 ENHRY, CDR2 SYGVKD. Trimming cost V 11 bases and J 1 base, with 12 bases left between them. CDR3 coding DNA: TGTGCCGTATCGTATTTGTCTGGGGCCAACGTCCTGACTTTC. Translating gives CAVSYLSGANVLTF.

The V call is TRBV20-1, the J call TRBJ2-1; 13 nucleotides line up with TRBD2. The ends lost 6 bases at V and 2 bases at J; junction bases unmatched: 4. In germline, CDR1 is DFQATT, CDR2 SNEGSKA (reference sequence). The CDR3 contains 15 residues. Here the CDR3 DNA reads TGCAGTGCCGAGGGACTAGCGGGACCCTACAATGAGCAGTTCTTC. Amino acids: CSAEGLAGPYNEQFF.

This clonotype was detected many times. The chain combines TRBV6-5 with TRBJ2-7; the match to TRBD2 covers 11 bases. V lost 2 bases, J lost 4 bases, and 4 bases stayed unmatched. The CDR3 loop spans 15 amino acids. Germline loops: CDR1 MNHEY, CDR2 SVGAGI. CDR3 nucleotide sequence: TGTGCCAGCAGTTACATGATAGCGGGAGGGTACGAGCAGTACTTC. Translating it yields CASSYMIAGGYEQYF.

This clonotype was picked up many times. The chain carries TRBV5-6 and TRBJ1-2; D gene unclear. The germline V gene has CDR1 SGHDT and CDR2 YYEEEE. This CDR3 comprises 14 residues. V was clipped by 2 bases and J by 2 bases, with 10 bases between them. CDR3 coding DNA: TGTGCCAGCAGCTTCCGGACTGAGAACTATGGCTACACCTTC. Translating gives CASSFRTENYGYTF.

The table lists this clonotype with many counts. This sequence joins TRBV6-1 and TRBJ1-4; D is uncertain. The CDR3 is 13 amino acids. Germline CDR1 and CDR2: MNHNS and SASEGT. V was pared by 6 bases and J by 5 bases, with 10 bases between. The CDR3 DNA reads TGTGCCAGCAGCCCCATGGCCAATGAAAAACTGTTTTTT. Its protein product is CASSPMANEKLFF.

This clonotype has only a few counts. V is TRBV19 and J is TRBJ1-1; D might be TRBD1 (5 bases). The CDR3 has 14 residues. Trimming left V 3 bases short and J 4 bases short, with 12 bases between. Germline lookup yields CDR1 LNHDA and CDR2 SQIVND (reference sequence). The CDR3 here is CASSIQGASTEAFF. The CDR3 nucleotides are TGTGCCAGTAGTATTCAGGGAGCGAGCACTGAAGCTTTCTTT. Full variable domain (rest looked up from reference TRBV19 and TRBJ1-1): DGGITQSPKYLFRKEGQNVTLSCEQNLNHDAMYWYRQDPGQGLRLIYYSQIVNDFQKGDIAEGYSVSREKKESFPLTVTSAQKNPTAFYLCASSIQGASTEAFFGQGTRLTVV.

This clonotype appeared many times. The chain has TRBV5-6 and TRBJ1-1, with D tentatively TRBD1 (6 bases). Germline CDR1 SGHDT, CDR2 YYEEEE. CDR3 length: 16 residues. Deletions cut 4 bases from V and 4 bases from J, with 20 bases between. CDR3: CASSPDRMGVTTEAFF. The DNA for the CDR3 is TGTGCCAGCAGCCCAGACAGGATGGGGGTGACCACTGAAGCTTTCTTT.

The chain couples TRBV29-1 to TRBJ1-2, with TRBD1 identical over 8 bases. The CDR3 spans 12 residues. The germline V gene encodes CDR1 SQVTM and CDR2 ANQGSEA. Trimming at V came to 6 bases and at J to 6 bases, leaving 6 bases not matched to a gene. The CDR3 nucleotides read TGCAGCGTCTTGACAGGGGCTGATGGCTACACCTTC. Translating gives CSVLTGADGYTF. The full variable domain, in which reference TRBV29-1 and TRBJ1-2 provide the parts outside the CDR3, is SAVISQKPSRDICQRGTSLTIQCQVDSQVTMMFWYRQQPGQSLTLIATANQGSEATYESGFVIDKFPISRPNLTFSTLTVSNMSPEDSSIYLCSVLTGADGYTFGSGTRLTVV.

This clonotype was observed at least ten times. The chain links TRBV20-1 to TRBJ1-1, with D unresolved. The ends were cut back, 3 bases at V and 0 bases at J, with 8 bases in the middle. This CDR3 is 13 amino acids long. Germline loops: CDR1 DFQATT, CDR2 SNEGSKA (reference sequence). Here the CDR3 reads CSARRQLNTEAFF. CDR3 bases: TGCAGTGCTAGGAGGCAGTTGAACACTGAAGCTTTCTTT.

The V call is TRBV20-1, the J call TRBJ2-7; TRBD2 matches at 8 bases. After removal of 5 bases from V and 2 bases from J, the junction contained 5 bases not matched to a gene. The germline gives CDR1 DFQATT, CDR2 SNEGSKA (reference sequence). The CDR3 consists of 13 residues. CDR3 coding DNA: TGCAGTGCTTATAGCGGGAAGACCTACGAGCAGTACTTC. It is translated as CSAYSGKTYEQYF.

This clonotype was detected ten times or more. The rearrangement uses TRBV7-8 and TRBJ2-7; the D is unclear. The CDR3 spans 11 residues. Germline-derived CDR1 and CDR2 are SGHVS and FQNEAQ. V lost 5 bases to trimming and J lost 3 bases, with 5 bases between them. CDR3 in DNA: TGTGCCAGCAGCGCCCACTACGAGCAGTACTTC. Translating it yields CASSAHYEQYF.

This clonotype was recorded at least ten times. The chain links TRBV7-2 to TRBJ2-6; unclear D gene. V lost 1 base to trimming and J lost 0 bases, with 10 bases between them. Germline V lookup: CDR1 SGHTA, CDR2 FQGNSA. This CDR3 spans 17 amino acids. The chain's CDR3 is CASSLVGIRSGANVLTF. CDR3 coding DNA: TGTGCCAGCAGCTTAGTGGGGATTCGCTCTGGGGCCAACGTCCTGACTTTC.

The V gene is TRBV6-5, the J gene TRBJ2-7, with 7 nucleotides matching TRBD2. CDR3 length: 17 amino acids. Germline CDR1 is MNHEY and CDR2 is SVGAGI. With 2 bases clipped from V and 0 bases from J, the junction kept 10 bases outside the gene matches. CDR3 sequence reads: CASSYALAEGLSYEQYF. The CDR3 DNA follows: TGTGCCAGCAGTTACGCTCTAGCGGAGGGCCTCTCCTACGAGCAGTACTTC.

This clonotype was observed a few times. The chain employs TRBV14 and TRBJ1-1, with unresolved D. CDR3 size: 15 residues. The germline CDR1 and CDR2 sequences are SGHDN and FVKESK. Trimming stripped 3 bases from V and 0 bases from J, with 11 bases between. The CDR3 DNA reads TGTGCCAGCAGCCATCGGGCAGGCCTGAACACTGAAGCTTTCTTT. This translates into CASSHRAGLNTEAFF.

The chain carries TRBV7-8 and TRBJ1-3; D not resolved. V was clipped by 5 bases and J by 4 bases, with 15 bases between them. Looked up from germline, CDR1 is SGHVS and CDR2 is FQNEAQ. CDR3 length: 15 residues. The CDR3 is CASSPQRGKGNTIYF. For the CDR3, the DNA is TGTGCCAGCAGCCCACAAAGAGGGAAAGGAAACACCATATATTTT.

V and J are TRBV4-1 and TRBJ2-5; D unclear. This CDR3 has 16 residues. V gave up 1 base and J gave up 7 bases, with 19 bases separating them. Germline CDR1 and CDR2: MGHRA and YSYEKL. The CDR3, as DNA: TGCGCCAGCAGCCAAGGGTACGCCGGCGGAATGGTGACCCAGTACTTC. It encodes CASSQGYAGGMVTQYF.

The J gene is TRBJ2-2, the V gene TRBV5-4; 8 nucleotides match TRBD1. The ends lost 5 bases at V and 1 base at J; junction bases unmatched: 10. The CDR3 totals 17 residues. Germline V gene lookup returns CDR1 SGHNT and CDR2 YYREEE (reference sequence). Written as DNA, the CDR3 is TGTGCCAGCAGTTCGATACAGGACAGGGTGAACACCGGGGAGCTGTTTTTT. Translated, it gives CASSSIQDRVNTGELFF.

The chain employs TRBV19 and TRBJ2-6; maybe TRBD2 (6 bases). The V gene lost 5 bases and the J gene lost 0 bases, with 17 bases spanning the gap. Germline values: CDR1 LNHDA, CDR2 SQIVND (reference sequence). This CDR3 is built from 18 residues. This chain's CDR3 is CASSQTGTPSSGANVLTF. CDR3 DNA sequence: TGTGCCAGTAGTCAAACTGGGACTCCGAGCTCTGGGGCCAACGTCCTGACTTTC.

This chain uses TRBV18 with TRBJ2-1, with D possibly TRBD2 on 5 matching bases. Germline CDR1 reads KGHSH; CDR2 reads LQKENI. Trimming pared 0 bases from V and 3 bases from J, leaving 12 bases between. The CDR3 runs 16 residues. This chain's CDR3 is CASSPPRTRLYNEQFF. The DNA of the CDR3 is TGTGCCAGCTCACCACCGAGGACTCGACTCTACAATGAGCAGTTCTTC. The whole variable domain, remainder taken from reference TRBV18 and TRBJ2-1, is NAGVMQNPRHLVRRRGQEARLRCSPMKGHSHVYWYRQLPEEGLKFMVYLQKENIIDESGMPKERFSAEFPKEGPSILRIQQVVRGDSAAYFCASSPPRTRLYNEQFFGPGTRLTVL.

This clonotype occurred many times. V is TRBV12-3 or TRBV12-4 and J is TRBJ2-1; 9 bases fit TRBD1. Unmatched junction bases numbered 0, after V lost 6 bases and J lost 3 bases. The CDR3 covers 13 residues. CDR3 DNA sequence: TGTGCCAGCAGGGGACAGGGCTACAATGAGCAGTTCTTC. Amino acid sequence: CASRGQGYNEQFF.

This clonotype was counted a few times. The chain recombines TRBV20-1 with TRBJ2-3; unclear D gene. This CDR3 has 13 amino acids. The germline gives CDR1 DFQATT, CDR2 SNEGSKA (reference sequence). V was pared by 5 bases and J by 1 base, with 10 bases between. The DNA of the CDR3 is TGCAGTGCTGGAGCGACCGGCACAGATACGCAGTATTTT. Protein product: CSAGATGTDTQYF.

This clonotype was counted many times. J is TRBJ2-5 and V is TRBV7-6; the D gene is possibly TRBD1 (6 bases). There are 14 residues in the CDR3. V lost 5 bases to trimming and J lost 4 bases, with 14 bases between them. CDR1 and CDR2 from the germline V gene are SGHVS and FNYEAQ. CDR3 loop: CASSASTGPETQYF. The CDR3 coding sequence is TGTGCCAGCAGCGCCAGTACAGGGCCAGAGACCCAGTACTTC.

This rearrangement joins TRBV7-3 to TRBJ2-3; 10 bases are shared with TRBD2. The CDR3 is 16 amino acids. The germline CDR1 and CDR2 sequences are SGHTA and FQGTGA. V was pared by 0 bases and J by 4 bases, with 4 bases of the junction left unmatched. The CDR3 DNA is TGTGCCAGCAGCTTAACCAGCGGGAGGGCGGCAGATACGCAGTATTTT. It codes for CASSLTSGRAADTQYF.

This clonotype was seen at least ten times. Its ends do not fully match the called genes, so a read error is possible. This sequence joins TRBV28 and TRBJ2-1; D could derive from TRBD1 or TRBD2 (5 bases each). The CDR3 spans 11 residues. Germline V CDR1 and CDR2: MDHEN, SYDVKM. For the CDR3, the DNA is TGTGCCAGCAGTTCCTCATGGGACCCCGTCTTC. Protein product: CASSSSWDPVF.

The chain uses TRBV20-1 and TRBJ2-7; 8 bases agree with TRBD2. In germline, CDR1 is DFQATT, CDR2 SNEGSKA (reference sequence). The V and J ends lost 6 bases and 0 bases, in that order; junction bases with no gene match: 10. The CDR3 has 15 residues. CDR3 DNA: TGCAGTGCCCCGATCTCCCTAGCGGGCTCCTACGAGCAGTACTTC. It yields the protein CSAPISLAGSYEQYF.